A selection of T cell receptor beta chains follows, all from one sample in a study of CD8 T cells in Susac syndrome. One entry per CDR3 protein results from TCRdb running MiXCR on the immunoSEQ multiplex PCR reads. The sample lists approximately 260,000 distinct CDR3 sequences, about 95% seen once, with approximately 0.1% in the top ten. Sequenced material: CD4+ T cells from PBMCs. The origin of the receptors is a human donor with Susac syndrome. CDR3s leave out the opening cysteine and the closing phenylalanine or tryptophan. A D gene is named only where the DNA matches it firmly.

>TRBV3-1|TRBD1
ASSQDDRGYGYT
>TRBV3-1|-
ASMGQANTGELF
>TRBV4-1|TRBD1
ASSHYRDRGPNGYT
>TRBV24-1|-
ATSDLHELRGGYT
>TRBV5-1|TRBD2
ASSPSAASGITGELF
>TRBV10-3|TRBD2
AISGQQLAGGEQY
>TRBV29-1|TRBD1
SVGIGQGATGELF
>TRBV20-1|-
SASGGQYNEQF
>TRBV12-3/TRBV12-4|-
ATNRDGQETQY
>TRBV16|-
ASSQSGGLVYGYT
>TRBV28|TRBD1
ASSWGRGSHEQY
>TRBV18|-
ASSPQSTDTQY
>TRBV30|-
AWSVKGTDFGSYEQY
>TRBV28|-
ASEDGGEDGYT
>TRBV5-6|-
ASIPHGLPDNNEQF
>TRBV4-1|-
ASSQDVGKVYEQY
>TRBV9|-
ASSPRGTGVAKNIQY
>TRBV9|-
ASSVDGGSYNEQF
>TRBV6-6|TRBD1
ASTQGSSYNEQF
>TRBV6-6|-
ASSYSDPNYT
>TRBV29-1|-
SVAVTDTQY
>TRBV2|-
ASTPEGREAF
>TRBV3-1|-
ASSQSSGVDQPQH
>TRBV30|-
AWSGTARSSGANVLT
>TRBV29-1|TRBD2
SVGRLARSQSRVDEQF
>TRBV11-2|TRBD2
ASSLGIAGGPYEQY
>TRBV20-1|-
SARVTAGMLAYEQY
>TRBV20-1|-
SARDAGPPGLGNTIY
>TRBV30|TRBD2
AWTLLAVSTDTQY
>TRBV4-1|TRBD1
ASSGRQGAREQY
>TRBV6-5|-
ASSYSTGMNTEAF
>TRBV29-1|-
SGDKNTGELF
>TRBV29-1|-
SFLDQGTYEQY
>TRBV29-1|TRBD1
SVEDPIAGRDRGQETQY
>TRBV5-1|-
ASSLRLRGAGGYT
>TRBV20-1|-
SARVTVGLTGVQETQY
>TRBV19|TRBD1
ASSTAGTGGDTQY